Listed below are T cell receptor beta chains from one sample, sequenced in a study of T cell repertoires in cytomegalovirus infection. No antigen has been assigned to these receptors. TCRdb analysed the reads with MiXCR anew, one entry per CDR3 protein. The repertoire holds a few hundred thousand distinct CDR3 sequences, with roughly 34% as singletons. The material was cultured PBMCs, obtained from culture after CMV antigen stimulation. The receptors come from a human donor in good health (CMV status not recorded). Some clones in this sample may be carry-over from other donors' samples. Both conserved end residues are part of each CDR3. Fields, in order: V gene, clone size, D gene, J gene, CDR3 protein, CDR3 DNA. The D gene is left open where the match is weak. A row's size may be missing; if present it is once, few, many or a size class.

TRBV7-9	NA	TRBD1	TRBJ2-3	CASSPTGGSSDTQYF	TGTGCCAGCAGCCCCACAGGGGGCTCTTCAGATACGCAGTATTTT
TRBV20-1	once	TRBD1	TRBJ2-1	CSATGQGYEQFF	TGCAGTGCTACGGGACAGGGGTATGAGCAGTTCTTC
TRBV4-1	NA	NA	TRBJ1-1	CASSQQGSAEAFF	TGCGCCAGCAGCCAACAGGGGTCCGCTGAAGCTTTCTTT
TRBV19	NA	NA	TRBJ2-6	CASRRTGYSGANVLTF	TGTGCCAGTAGGCGTACAGGATACTCTGGGGCCAACGTCCTGACTTTC
TRBV6-2/TRBV6-3	few	NA	TRBJ2-1	CASSSSLRRIAAKVGNEQFF	TGTGCCAGCAGTTCGAGCCTCCGGAGGATAGCGGCGAAAGTGGGCAATGAGCAGTTCTTC
TRBV25-1	few	NA	TRBJ2-1	CASSELGLSYNEQFF	TGTGCCAGCAGTGAACTAGGGCTTTCCTACAATGAGCAGTTCTTC
TRBV10-3	NA	NA	TRBJ1-1	CAISEAMNTEAFF	TGTGCCATCAGTGAGGCCATGAACACTGAAGCTTTCTTT
TRBV6-2/TRBV6-3	many	NA	TRBJ2-2	CASSYAVGYTGELFF	TGTGCCAGCAGTTACGCGGTTGGGTACACCGGGGAGCTGTTTTTT
TRBV7-9	few	TRBD2	TRBJ2-7	CASSDPRGREVGEQYF	TGTGCCAGCAGCGATCCCCGAGGGCGGGAGGTCGGGGAGCAGTACTTC
TRBV2	NA	TRBD2	TRBJ2-1	CASTQGLAGNFALHHEQFF	TGTGCCAGCACTCAGGGACTAGCGGGAAACTTCGCTCTACACCATGAGCAGTTCTTC
TRBV7-8	many	TRBD2	TRBJ2-3	CASSLMSGRATDTQYF	TGTGCCAGCAGCTTAATGAGCGGGAGGGCGACAGATACGCAGTATTTT
TRBV2	few	TRBD1	TRBJ1-5	CASRTGTGGNQPQHF	TGTGCCAGCAGAACCGGGACAGGGGGCAATCAGCCCCAGCATTTT
TRBV4-1	NA	NA	TRBJ2-1	CASSQDATTTNEQFF	TGCGCCAGCAGCCAAGACGCGACTACTACCAATGAGCAGTTCTTC
TRBV11-2	NA	TRBD1	TRBJ1-2	CASSLAARGRGYGYTF	TGTGCCAGCAGCCTAGCAGCCAGGGGGCGAGGCTATGGCTACACCTTC
TRBV6-5	NA	TRBD1	TRBJ2-7	CASRQGPSYEQYF	TGTGCCAGCCGACAGGGGCCCTCCTACGAGCAGTACTTC
TRBV28	few	TRBD1	TRBJ2-3	CASMPGQGTDTQYF	TGTGCCAGCATGCCGGGACAGGGCACAGATACGCAGTATTTT
TRBV5-3	NA	TRBD1	TRBJ1-2	CASSLGQGGYTF	TGTGCCAGCAGTTTAGGCCAGGGGGGGTACACCTTC
TRBV12-3/TRBV12-4	many	NA	TRBJ1-2	CASSNRPNYGYTF	TGTGCCAGCAGCAACAGGCCTAACTATGGCTACACCTTC
TRBV5-6	NA	NA	TRBJ1-5	CASSLFRKIHESNQPQHF	TGTGCCAGCAGCTTGTTTCGGAAAATCCACGAGAGCAATCAGCCCCAGCATTTT
TRBV19	few	TRBD1	TRBJ2-4	CASSDRATRLLAKNIQYF	TGTGCCAGTAGTGACAGGGCAACGAGACTTTTAGCCAAAAACATTCAGTACTTC
TRBV7-2	many	TRBD2	TRBJ2-2	CASSFAGVTGELFF	TGTGCCAGCAGCTTTGCGGGAGTAACCGGGGAGCTGTTTTTT
TRBV3-1	few	NA	TRBJ2-3	CASSPLGGVDTQYF	TGTGCCAGCAGCCCCCTTGGGGGCGTAGATACGCAGTATTTT
TRBV20-1	NA	NA	TRBJ2-1	CSARVSYNEQFF	TGCAGTGCTAGAGTGTCCTACAATGAGCAGTTCTTC
TRBV27	few	NA	TRBJ2-1	CASSLISIVQEQFF	TGTGCCAGCAGTTTAATCTCAATAGTTCAGGAGCAGTTCTTC